These 32 T cell receptor beta chains share one sample of origin, sequenced in a study of T cell responses to AZD1222 COVID-19 vaccine. Method: immunoSEQ multiplex PCR; TCRdb's copy keeps in-frame clones and lacks some. The sample has 65,000 to 85,000 clones; 80% to 90% are singletons. This specimen was peripheral blood, taken 28 days after the second AZD1222 dose. Every receptor here comes from an adult who received the AZD1222 COVID-19 vaccine.

The count of this clone is one. The chain uses TRBV27 and TRBJ2-3, with 8 positions matching TRBD2. The CDR3 spans 19 residues. Germline CDR1 reads MNHEY; CDR2 reads SMNVEV (reference sequence). Trimming at V came to 6 bases and at J to 4 bases, leaving 21 bases not matched to a gene. CDR3 residues: CASSPTDLSRGAIADTQYF. The CDR3, as DNA: TGTGCCAGCAGCCCTACCGATCTCTCGCGGGGGGCCATCGCAGATACGCAGTATTTT.

This chain links TRBV9 with TRBJ2-2, with unresolved D. This CDR3 comprises 13 residues. V dropped 0 bases and J dropped 7 bases, with 7 bases sitting between them. The germline V gene has CDR1 SGDLS and CDR2 YYNGEE. CDR3 in amino acids: CASSVGTFGELFF. The CDR3 DNA is TGTGCCAGCAGCGTAGGGACGTTCGGGGAGCTGTTTTTT.

V usage is TRBV24-1 and J usage is TRBJ2-7, with 7 bases that match TRBD1. The CDR3 runs to 13 residues. The junction had 5 bases not matched to a gene; V was cut back by 4 bases and J by 6 bases. Germline loops: CDR1 KGHDR, CDR2 SFDVKD. The CDR3 coding sequence is TGTGCCACCAGTGACTCCCACAGGGGCGAGCAGTACTTC. Translation gives CATSDSHRGEQYF.

This rearrangement joins TRBV3-1 (or the pseudogene TRBV3-2) to TRBJ2-2, with D perhaps given as TRBD1 or TRBD2 (6 bases each). The CDR3 is 15 amino acids. The V gene lost 2 bases and the J gene lost 5 bases, with 12 bases spanning the gap. Per the germline V gene, CDR1 is LGHDT and CDR2 is YNNKEL (reference sequence). CDR3 protein: CASSQLGGGTGELFF. CDR3 coding DNA: TGTGCCAGCAGCCAACTCGGGGGCGGGACCGGGGAGCTGTTTTTT.

This sequence joins TRBV6-2 or TRBV6-3 and TRBJ1-6, with D possibly TRBD1 on 6 matching bases. Germline CDR1 and CDR2: MNHEY and SVGEGT. The CDR3 length is 14 residues. Trimming stripped 2 bases from V and 9 bases from J, with 11 bases between. The CDR3 is CASSYEGGSSPLHF. The CDR3 DNA sequence: TGTGCCAGCAGTTACGAGGGGGGAAGTTCACCCCTCCACTTT.

The chain combines TRBV25-1 with TRBJ1-4; D gene ambiguous. Germline V lookup: CDR1 MGHDK, CDR2 SYGVNS. V was cut by 1 base and J by 8 bases, with 17 bases left in between. This CDR3 contains 16 residues. The CDR3 DNA sequence: TGTGCCAGCAGTGAATCAGGTCGGGCAGGAACCGAAAAACTGTTTTTT. It specifies CASSESGRAGTEKLFF.

The genes are TRBV6-5 and TRBJ1-1, with 7 bases aligning to TRBD1. Looked up from germline, CDR1 is MNHEY and CDR2 is SVGAGI. The trim removed 5 bases at V and 4 bases at J, leaving 4 bases unmatched. CDR3 size: 13 residues. The DNA for the CDR3 is TGTGCCAGCAGTCACACAGGGGTCACTGAAGCTTTCTTT. Protein: CASSHTGVTEAFF.

The J gene is TRBJ2-7, the V gene TRBV5-4; no reliable D call. Germline V gene sequence: CDR1 SGHNT, CDR2 YYREEE (reference sequence). Trimming shortened V by 3 bases and J by 3 bases, and 10 bases separated the two germline ends. The CDR3 runs 13 residues. The CDR3 DNA reads TGTGCCAGCAGCTCCTTTAGCCACTACGAGCAGTACTTC. Protein sequence: CASSSFSHYEQYF. Filled out from reference TRBV5-4 and TRBJ2-7, the complete variable domain reads ETGVTQSPTHLIKTRGQQVTLRCSSQSGHNTVSWYQQALGQGPQFIFQYYREEENGRGNFPPRFSGLQFPNYSSELNVNALELDDSALYLCASSSFSHYEQYFGPGTRLTVT.

The rearrangement uses TRBV10-3 and TRBJ2-5; 8 bases map to TRBD2. CDR3 length: 16 amino acids. Germline V gene sequence: CDR1 ENHRY, CDR2 SYGVKD. V lost 3 bases and J lost 1; bases outside the gene matches: 7. CDR3 DNA: TGTGCCATCAGTGAAGGGCGGCTAGCGGGCCAAGAGACCCAGTACTTC. The encoded protein is CAISEGRLAGQETQYF.

A few counts support this clone. CDR3 nucleotide sequence: TGTGCCAGCAGTTCCGGGACACCTTCGAATCAGCCCCAGCATTTT. Translating it yields CASSSGTPSNQPQHF. The rearrangement joins TRBV6-5 to TRBJ1-5, with D perhaps TRBD1 (6 bases). The germline CDR1 and CDR2 sequences are MNHEY and SVGAGI. This CDR3 region has 15 residues. Trimming stripped 4 bases from V and 4 bases from J, with 14 bases between.

This rearrangement joins TRBV27 to TRBJ2-1; TRBD2 agrees at 8 bases. Germline CDR1 MNHEY, CDR2 SMNVEV (reference sequence). With 8 bases clipped from V and 3 bases from J, the junction kept 9 bases outside the gene matches. The length of the CDR3 is 15 residues. The CDR3 bases are TGTGCCAGCCATGGAATCCTAGCGGGCTACAATGAGCAGTTCTTC. Protein: CASHGILAGYNEQFF.

The table lists this clone with a few counts. The chain employs TRBV24-1 and TRBJ1-5; TRBD1 might be the D (5 bases). Germline-derived CDR1 and CDR2 are KGHDR and SFDVKD. Trimming removed 6 bases from V and 6 bases from J, with 14 bases in between. This CDR3 is 14 amino acids long. In DNA, the CDR3 is TGTGCCACCAGTAGTGGCAGGGAGACTCAGCCCCAGCATTTT. It encodes CATSSGRETQPQHF.

V usage is TRBV6-6 and J usage is TRBJ2-7; 13 nucleotides align to TRBD2. Germline V gene sequence: CDR1 MNHNY, CDR2 SVGAGI (reference sequence). The CDR3 contains 15 residues. The V and J ends lost 5 bases and 4 bases, in that order; junction bases with no gene match: 5. The CDR3 region is CASSKGLAGEYEQYF. The CDR3 nucleotides are TGTGCCAGCAGTAAAGGACTAGCGGGGGAATACGAGCAGTACTTC.

This clone was observed a handful of times. The sample contains more than one DNA sequence encoding this CDR3. This chain's CDR3 is CASSPRRGYGYTF. The DNA of the CDR3 is TGTGCCAGCAGCCCCCGGCGGGGATATGGCTACACCTTC. The rearrangement uses TRBV7-9 and TRBJ1-2, with unresolved D. CDR3 length equals 13 residues. With 5 bases removed from V and 5 bases from J, the gap between germline ends came to 12 bases. In germline, CDR1 is SEHNR, CDR2 FQNEAQ (reference sequence).

The CDR3 DNA is TGTGCCAGCAGCTTAGTTTCTGAGATGTATGGCTACACCTTC. Its translation: CASSLVSEMYGYTF. This chain connects TRBV11-2 to TRBJ1-2; the D is unclear. V lost 1 base, J lost 5 bases, and 11 bases lay in between. This CDR3 has 14 amino acids. CDR1 and CDR2 from the germline V gene are SGHAT and FQNNGV. Together with reference TRBV11-2 and TRBJ1-2, the CDR3 gives the full variable domain: EAGVAQSPRYKIIEKRQSVAFWCNPISGHATLYWYQQILGQGPKLLIQFQNNGVVDDSQLPKDRFSAERLKGVDSTLKIQPAKLEDSAVYLCASSLVSEMYGYTFGSGTRLTVV.

This clone occurred a few times. This sequence joins TRBV3-1 (or the pseudogene TRBV3-2) and TRBJ2-5; no clear D. Germline V lookup: CDR1 LGHDT, CDR2 YNNKEL (reference sequence). The CDR3 is 14 amino acids. V dropped 4 bases and J dropped 2 bases, with 11 bases sitting between them. As DNA, the CDR3 is TGTGCCAGCAGCCGCGTTTGGGGTCAAGAGACCCAGTACTTC. Translated: CASSRVWGQETQYF.

This clone was found a few times. V usage is TRBV5-4 and J usage is TRBJ1-2; TRBD1 agrees at 7 bases. The CDR3 contains 16 residues. The ends lost 4 bases at V and 4 bases at J; junction bases unmatched: 13. Germline loops: CDR1 SGHNT, CDR2 YYREEE (reference sequence). The CDR3 region has the DNA TGTGCCAGCAGCCTTGCGGTCCGACAGGGTCGCTATGGCTACACCTTC. Protein: CASSLAVRQGRYGYTF.

J is TRBJ1-1 and V is TRBV7-2, with D possibly being TRBD1 (5 bases). Trimming took 1 base from V and 0 from J, leaving 12 bases between them. CDR3 size: 16 residues. Germline V gives CDR1 SGHTA, CDR2 FQGNSA. Here the CDR3 DNA reads TGTGCCAGCAGCTTAGACTGGACATCCCTGAACACTGAAGCTTTCTTT. Translating gives CASSLDWTSLNTEAFF.

V usage is TRBV7-6 and J usage is TRBJ2-3; perhaps TRBD1 as D (5 bases). The CDR3 has 15 residues. V dropped 4 bases and J dropped 2 bases, with 13 bases sitting between them. In germline, CDR1 is SGHVS, CDR2 FNYEAQ. The CDR3 DNA sequence: TGTGCCAGCAGCTCTCAGGGATTAGACACAGATACGCAGTATTTT. Protein product: CASSSQGLDTDTQYF.

The chain has TRBV15 and TRBJ1-6; D remains ambiguous. Per the germline V gene, CDR1 is LNHNV and CDR2 is YYDKDF (reference sequence). The CDR3 sequence is 13 residues long. Trimming shortened V by 0 bases and J by 6 bases, and 3 bases separated the two germline ends. The chain's CDR3 is CATSRDLNSPLHF. CDR3 coding DNA: TGTGCCACCAGCAGAGATCTTAATTCACCCCTCCACTTT.

The J gene is TRBJ1-2, the V gene TRBV2, with D uncertain. Trimming shortened V by 10 bases and J by 2 bases, and 14 bases separated the two germline ends. This CDR3 comprises 13 residues. The germline V gene encodes CDR1 SNHLY and CDR2 FYNNEI. The CDR3 coding sequence is TGTGCCACCACCCTTACGCAAAACTATGGCTACACCTTC. Translation: CATTLTQNYGYTF.

This clone was observed a few times. The gene calls are TRBV5-8 and TRBJ2-1, with a weak D call TRBD2 (5 bases). Deletions cut 3 bases from V and 6 bases from J, with 10 bases between. This CDR3 contains 13 residues. In germline, CDR1 is SGHTS, CDR2 YDEGEE. For the CDR3, the DNA is TGTGCCAGCAGCTCCGGGGAGCTCAATGAGCAGTTCTTC. Amino acids: CASSSGELNEQFF.

The CDR3 DNA reads as TGTGCCAGCAGCATAGACAAAAACTATGGCTACACCTTC. Amino acid sequence: CASSIDKNYGYTF. The V call is TRBV12-3 or TRBV12-4, the J call TRBJ1-2; D is unclear. V was trimmed by 6 bases and J by 2 bases, leaving 10 bases between them. The CDR3 extends over 13 amino acids.

The CDR3: CASSGGGNSPLHF. In DNA, the CDR3 is TGTGCCAGCTCGGGAGGCGGTAATTCACCCCTCCACTTT. The chain uses TRBV28 and TRBJ1-6; no clear D gene. Germline V gene data show CDR1 as MDHEN and CDR2 as SYDVKM. The CDR3 consists of 13 residues. V lost 8 bases and J lost 6, with 11 bases in between.

This sequence joins TRBV11-1 and TRBJ2-7; 7 positions agree with TRBD1. This CDR3 is built from 15 residues. V was pared by 2 bases and J by 0 bases, with 4 bases of the junction left unmatched. From germline, CDR1 is SGHAT and CDR2 FQDESV (reference sequence). Written as DNA, the CDR3 is TGTGCCAGCAGCTTAAGGGGGCTAAGCTCCTACGAGCAGTACTTC. It specifies CASSLRGLSSYEQYF.

The chain is built from TRBV5-1 and TRBJ2-7; tentative D call: TRBD1 (5 bases). The V end was cut by 2 bases, the J end by 6 bases, with 15 bases between. Germline V CDR1 and CDR2: SGHRS, YFSETQ. CDR3 length: 14 residues. The CDR3 spells CASSFDRPTAEQYF. For the CDR3, the DNA is TGCGCCAGCAGCTTCGACAGACCTACCGCCGAGCAGTACTTC. The whole variable domain, filled in from reference TRBV5-1 and TRBJ2-7, reads KAGVTQTPRYLIKTRGQQVTLSCSPISGHRSVSWYQQTPGQGLQFLFEYFSETQRNKGNFPGRFSGRQFSNSRSEMNVSTLELGDSALYLCASSFDRPTAEQYFGPGTRLTVT.

This rearrangement joins TRBV10-3 to TRBJ1-3; a possible D gene is TRBD1 (5 bases). In germline, CDR1 is ENHRY, CDR2 SYGVKD. There are 14 residues in the CDR3. The V end was cut by 4 bases, the J end by 4 bases, with 11 bases between. CDR3 sequence: CAISAGPLGNTIYF. The CDR3 coding sequence is TGTGCCATCAGTGCAGGGCCTCTGGGAAACACCATATATTTT.

V and J are TRBV6-5 and TRBJ1-2; D call uncertain. Trimming stripped 7 bases from V and 4 bases from J, with 13 bases between. CDR1 is MNHEY, CDR2 SVGAGI, per germline. The length of the CDR3 is 13 residues. In DNA, the CDR3 is TGTGCCAGCACCCGACGAGGATTCTATGGCTACACCTTC. This codes for CASTRRGFYGYTF.

The chain has TRBV27 and TRBJ2-7; 7 nucleotides agree with TRBD1. This CDR3 region has 13 residues. Trimming removed 5 bases from V and 5 bases from J; junction bases left unmatched: 6. CDR1 and CDR2 (germline): MNHEY, SMNVEV (reference sequence). The CDR3 sequence: CASSTPTGDEQYF. The CDR3 nucleotides read TGTGCCAGCAGTACGCCAACAGGGGACGAGCAGTACTTC.

This chain joins TRBV11-2 and TRBJ1-2, with TRBD1 matching over 10 bases. The CDR3 length is 18 residues. CDR1 and CDR2 from the germline V gene are SGHAT and FQNNGV. J was trimmed by 0 bases and V by 4 bases; bases with no gene match: 11. CDR3 sequence (DNA): TGTGCCAGCAGCTCAATTAGAGGGGACAGGGGTTCTAACTATGGCTACACCTTC. Protein sequence: CASSSIRGDRGSNYGYTF.

Notes on this clone: A junction end diverges from the germline sequence, so it may reflect a read error. The chain employs TRBV10-3 and TRBJ1-6, with D maybe TRBD1 (6 bases). CDR1 ENHRY and CDR2 SYGVKD come from the germline V gene. This CDR3 has 14 amino acids. The CDR3 sequence: CAISESTGYSPPHF. The CDR3 coding sequence is TGTGCCATCAGTGAGTCAACAGGGTACTCACCCCCCCACTTT.

This rearrangement joins TRBV5-6 to TRBJ1-2; D might be TRBD1 (6 bases). The V end lost 2 bases, the J end lost 5 bases, and 13 bases lay between the germline ends. Germline CDR1 is SGHDT and CDR2 is YYEEEE. The CDR3 extends over 14 amino acids. This CDR3 reads CASSFFRRGYGYTF. The CDR3 DNA reads TGTGCCAGCAGCTTCTTCCGCAGGGGATATGGCTACACCTTC.